The T cell receptor beta chain under discussion was sequenced for a study of shared clonotypes between healthy human individuals. Overall study: Each donor contributed plates that comprised three CD4 naive, three CD4 memory, two CD8 naive and one CD8 memory.

Note on this clone: Different DNA sequences within this sample yield the same CDR3.

The germline gives CDR1 SGHRS, CDR2 YFSETQ. V lost 4 bases and J 4 bases, leaving 6 bases between the germline ends. CDR3 size: 11 residues. This table comes from immunoSEQ multiplex PCR, and its TCRdb copy is limited to in-frame clones, with some not included. The sample yields 2 million to 2.5 million clones, 90% to 97% seen once. This receptor was obtained from a man aged 18 to 30 in good health. Sequencing was performed on naive CD4+ T cells sorted from blood. The subset: CD45RA+ positively selected. V usage is TRBV5-1 and J usage is TRBJ2-7; unclear D gene. This CDR3 is CASSGRYEQYF. The CDR3 DNA is TGCGCCAGCAGCGGGCGTTACGAGCAGTACTTC.